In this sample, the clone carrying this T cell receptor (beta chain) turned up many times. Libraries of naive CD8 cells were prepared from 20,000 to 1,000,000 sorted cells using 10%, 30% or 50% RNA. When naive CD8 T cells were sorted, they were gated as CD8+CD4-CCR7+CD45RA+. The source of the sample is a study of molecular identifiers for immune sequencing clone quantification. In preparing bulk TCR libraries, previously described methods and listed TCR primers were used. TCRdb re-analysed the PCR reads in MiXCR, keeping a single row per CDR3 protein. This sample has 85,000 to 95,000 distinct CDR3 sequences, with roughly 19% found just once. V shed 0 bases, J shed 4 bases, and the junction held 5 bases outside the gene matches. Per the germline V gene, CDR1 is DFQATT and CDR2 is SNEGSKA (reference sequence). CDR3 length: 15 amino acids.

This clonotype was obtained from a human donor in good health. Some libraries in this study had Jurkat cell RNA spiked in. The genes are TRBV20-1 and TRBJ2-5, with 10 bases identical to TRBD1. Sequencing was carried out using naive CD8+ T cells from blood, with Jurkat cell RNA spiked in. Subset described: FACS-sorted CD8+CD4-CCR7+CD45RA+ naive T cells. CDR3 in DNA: TGCAGTGCTAGAGATTACGGGACAGGGGTAGAGACCCAGTACTTC. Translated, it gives CSARDYGTGVETQYF.